Detailed here is one TCR beta chain. Its cognate antigen is unknown. This sample stems from a study of brain T cells in children with intractable seizures. Findings and caveats of the study: HCMV serostatus was not known, and viral specificity came from CDR3 similarity only.

Germline CDR1 SGDLS, CDR2 YYNGEE. This CDR3 region has 16 residues. V was shortened by 5 bases and J by 1 base, with 18 bases between the two germline ends. Measured with immunoSEQ multiplex PCR; TCRdb has only the in-frame clones, and not every one. This table holds about 350,000 clones, nearly 95% found once. The time point: blood from clinic visit 5 months post-surgery; TSC patient then seizure free. The chain carries TRBV9 and TRBJ1-1, with D perhaps matching TRBD1 (5 bases). Sequences were derived from peripheral blood, sampled roughly 5 months after surgery. This TCR came from a boy under two years old with tuberous sclerosis and intractable seizures. CDR3 DNA sequence: TGTGCCAGCAGTAAAAACAGTGCAGGGCGGAACACTGAAGCTTTCTTT. Translated: CASSKNSAGRNTEAFF.